Listed here are 5 T cell receptor beta chains from one sample, sequenced in a study of blood T cell repertoires in COVID-19. Produced via immunoSEQ multiplex PCR; TCRdb's table is partial and in-frame only. This table has about 240,000 clones, 75% to 90% appearing once. The sample taken for sequencing was peripheral blood. Every receptor here comes from a woman aged 55 to 70 with active or convalescent COVID-19.

This CDR3 reads CASSLGHAQKTQYF. The CDR3 DNA sequence: TGTGCCAGCAGCCTGGGACACGCTCAGAAGACCCAGTACTTC. The genes are TRBV3-1 (or the pseudogene TRBV3-2) and TRBJ2-5; D is perhaps TRBD1 (6 bases). The CDR3 covers 14 residues. The germline gives CDR1 LGHDT, CDR2 YNNKEL (reference sequence). V was pared by 4 bases and J by 6 bases, with 15 bases between.

The chain carries TRBV29-1 and TRBJ2-7, with D perhaps TRBD1 (6 bases). V lost 7 bases and J lost 6, with 16 bases in between. The CDR3 has 12 amino acids. From germline, CDR1 is SQVTM and CDR2 ANQGSEA. This CDR3 reads CSANSGVGEQYF. Here the CDR3 DNA reads TGCAGCGCCAACTCAGGGGTCGGCGAGCAGTACTTC.

This clone was counted once. The J gene is TRBJ1-2, the V gene TRBV28; 8 bases agree with TRBD1. CDR1 MDHEN and CDR2 SYDVKM come from the germline V gene. J lost 2 bases, V lost 7 bases, and 3 bases had no gene match. The CDR3 spans 13 residues. CDR3 bases: TGTGCCAGCAAATGGACAGGGAACTATGGCTACACCTTC. It is translated as CASKWTGNYGYTF.

The genes are TRBV29-1 and TRBJ2-1, with 11 bases fitting TRBD2. This CDR3 contains 17 residues. The J segment lost 4 bases and the V segment lost 0 bases, leaving 8 bases of the junction unmatched. Germline CDR1 reads SQVTM; CDR2 reads ANQGSEA. CDR3 nucleotides: TGCAGCGTTGAAGAGGCTAGCGGGGGGCCCCGTTACAATGAGCAGTTCTTC. It codes for CSVEEASGGPRYNEQFF.

The chain couples TRBV27 to TRBJ2-3, with 7 bases fitting TRBD2. V shed 1 base, J shed 2 bases, and the junction held 3 bases outside the gene matches. The CDR3 totals 15 residues. The germline CDR1 and CDR2 sequences are MNHEY and SMNVEV (reference sequence). CDR3 loop: CASSLWAGDTDTQYF. CDR3 sequence (DNA): TGTGCCAGCAGTTTATGGGCGGGGGACACAGATACGCAGTATTTT.